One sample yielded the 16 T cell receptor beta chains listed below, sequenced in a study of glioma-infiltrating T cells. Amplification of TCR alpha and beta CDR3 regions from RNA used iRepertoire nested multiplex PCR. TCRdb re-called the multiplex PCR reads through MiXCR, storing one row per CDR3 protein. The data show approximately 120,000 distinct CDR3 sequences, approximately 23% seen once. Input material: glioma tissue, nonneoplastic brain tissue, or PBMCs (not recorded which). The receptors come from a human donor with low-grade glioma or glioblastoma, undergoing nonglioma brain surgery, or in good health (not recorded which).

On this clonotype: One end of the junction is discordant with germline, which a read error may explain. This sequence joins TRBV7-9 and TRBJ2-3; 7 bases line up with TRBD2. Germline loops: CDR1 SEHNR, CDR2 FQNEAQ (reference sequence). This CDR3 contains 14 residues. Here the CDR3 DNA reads TGTACCAGCAGTTCGGGACTACTCACAGATACGCAGTATTTT. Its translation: CTSSSGLLTDTQYF.

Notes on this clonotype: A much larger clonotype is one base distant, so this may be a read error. The CDR3 DNA reads as TGTGCCAGCAGCTCGGAGGGGATTCGGAGCACTGAAGCTTTCTTT. It yields the protein CASSSEGIRSTEAFF. V is TRBV5-4 and J is TRBJ1-1, with D possibly matching TRBD1 (5 bases). From germline, CDR1 is SGHNT and CDR2 YYREEE (reference sequence). The CDR3 is made up of 15 amino acids. Between the trimmed V and J ends, which lost 3 bases and 4 bases, there was a span of 16 bases.

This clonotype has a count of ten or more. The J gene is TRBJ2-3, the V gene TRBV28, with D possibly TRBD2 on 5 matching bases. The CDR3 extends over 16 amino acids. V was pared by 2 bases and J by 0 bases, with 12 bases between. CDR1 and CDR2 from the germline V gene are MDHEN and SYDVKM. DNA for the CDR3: TGTGCCAGCAGTTTACGACCGCGGGCTAGCACAGATACGCAGTATTTT. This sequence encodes CASSLRPRASTDTQYF.

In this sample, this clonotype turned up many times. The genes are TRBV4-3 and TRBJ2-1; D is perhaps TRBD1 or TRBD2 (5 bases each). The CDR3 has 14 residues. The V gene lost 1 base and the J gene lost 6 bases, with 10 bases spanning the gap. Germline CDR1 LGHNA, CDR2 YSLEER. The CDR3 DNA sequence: TGCGCCAGCAGCCAAGCGGGACGACCCAATGAGCAGTTCTTC. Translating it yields CASSQAGRPNEQFF.

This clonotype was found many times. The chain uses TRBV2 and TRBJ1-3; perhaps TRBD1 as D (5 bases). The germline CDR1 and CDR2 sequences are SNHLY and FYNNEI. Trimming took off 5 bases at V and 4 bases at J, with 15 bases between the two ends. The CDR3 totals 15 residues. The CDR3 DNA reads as TGTGCCAGCAGTACTCAGGGTGGAGGAGGAAACACCATATATTTT. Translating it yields CASSTQGGGGNTIYF.

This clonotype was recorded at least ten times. CDR3 sequence reads: CASSQELGPPSNEQFF. The CDR3 DNA sequence: TGTGCCAGCAGCCAAGAGTTGGGACCTCCTAGCAATGAGCAGTTCTTC. This chain uses TRBV14 with TRBJ2-1; D may correspond to TRBD1 or TRBD2 (5 bases each). V lost 0 bases, J lost 6 bases, and 15 bases lay in between. From germline, CDR1 is SGHDN and CDR2 FVKESK. This CDR3 region has 16 residues. The full variable domain, completed using reference TRBV14 and TRBJ2-1, is EAGVTQFPSHSVIEKGQTVTLRCDPISGHDNLYWYRRVMGKEIKFLLHFVKESKQDESGMPNNRFLAERTGGTYSTLKVQPAELEDSGVYFCASSQELGPPSNEQFFGPGTRLTVL.

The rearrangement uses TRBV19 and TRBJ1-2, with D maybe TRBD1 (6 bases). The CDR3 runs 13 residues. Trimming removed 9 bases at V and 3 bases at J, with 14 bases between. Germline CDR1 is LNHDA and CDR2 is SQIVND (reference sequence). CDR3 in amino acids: CASRAQGDYGYTF. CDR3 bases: TGTGCCAGCCGCGCACAGGGCGACTATGGCTACACCTTC.

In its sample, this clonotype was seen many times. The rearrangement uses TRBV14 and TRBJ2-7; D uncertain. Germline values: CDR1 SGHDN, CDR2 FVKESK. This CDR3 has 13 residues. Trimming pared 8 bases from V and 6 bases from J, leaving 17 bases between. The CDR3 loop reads CASCAHPSSEQYF. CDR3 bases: TGTGCCAGCTGTGCCCACCCTTCGAGCGAGCAGTACTTC.

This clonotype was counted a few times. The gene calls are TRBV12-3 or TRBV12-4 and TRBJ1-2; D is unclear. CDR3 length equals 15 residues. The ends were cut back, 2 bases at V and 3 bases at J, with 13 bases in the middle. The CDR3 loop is CASSLIGGQDYGYTF. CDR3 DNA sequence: TGTGCCAGCAGTTTAATAGGTGGGCAGGACTATGGCTACACCTTC.

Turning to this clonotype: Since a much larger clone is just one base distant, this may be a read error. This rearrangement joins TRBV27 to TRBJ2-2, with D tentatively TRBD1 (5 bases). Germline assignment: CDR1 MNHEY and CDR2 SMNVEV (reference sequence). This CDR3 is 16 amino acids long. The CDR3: CASTLGDRGYTGELFF. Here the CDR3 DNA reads TGTGCCAGCACTTTAGGTGACAGAGGATACACCGGGGAGCTGTTTTTT.

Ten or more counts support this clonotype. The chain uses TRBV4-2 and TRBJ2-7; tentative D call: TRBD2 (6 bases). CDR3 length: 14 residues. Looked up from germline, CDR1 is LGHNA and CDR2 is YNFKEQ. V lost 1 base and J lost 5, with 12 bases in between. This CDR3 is CASSQAGEANEQYF. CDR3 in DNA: TGTGCCAGCAGCCAAGCCGGGGAGGCTAACGAGCAGTACTTC.

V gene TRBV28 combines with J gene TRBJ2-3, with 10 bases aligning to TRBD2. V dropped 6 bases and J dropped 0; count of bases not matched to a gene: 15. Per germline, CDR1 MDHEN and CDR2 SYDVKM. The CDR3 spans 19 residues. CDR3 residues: CASSPGLACLRPSTDTQYF. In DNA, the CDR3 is TGTGCCAGCAGCCCGGGACTAGCGTGCCTACGGCCAAGCACAGATACGCAGTATTTT.

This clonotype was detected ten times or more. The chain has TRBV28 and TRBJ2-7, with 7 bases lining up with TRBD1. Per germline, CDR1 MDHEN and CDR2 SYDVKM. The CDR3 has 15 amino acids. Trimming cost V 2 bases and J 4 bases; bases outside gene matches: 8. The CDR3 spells CASSLGGQLLYEQYF. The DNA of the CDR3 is TGTGCCAGCAGTTTAGGGGGACAGCTACTTTACGAGCAGTACTTC.

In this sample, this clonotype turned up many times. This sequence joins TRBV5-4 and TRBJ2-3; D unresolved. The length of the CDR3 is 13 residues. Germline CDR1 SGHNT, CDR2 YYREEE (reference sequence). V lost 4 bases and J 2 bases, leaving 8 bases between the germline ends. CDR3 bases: TGTGCCAGCAGCCCGGTTACCACAGATACGCAGTATTTT. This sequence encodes CASSPVTTDTQYF.

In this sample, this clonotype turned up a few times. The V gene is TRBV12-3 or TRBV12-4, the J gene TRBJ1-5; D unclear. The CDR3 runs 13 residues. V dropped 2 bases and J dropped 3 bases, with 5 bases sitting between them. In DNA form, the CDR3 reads TGTGCCAGCAGTTTAAACCCCAATCAGCCCCAGCATTTT. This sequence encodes CASSLNPNQPQHF.

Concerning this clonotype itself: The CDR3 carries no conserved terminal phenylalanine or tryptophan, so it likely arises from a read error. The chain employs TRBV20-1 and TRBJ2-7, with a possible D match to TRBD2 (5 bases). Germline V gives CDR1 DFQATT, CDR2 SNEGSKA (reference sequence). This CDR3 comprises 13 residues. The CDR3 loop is CSAGHQADYGQYL. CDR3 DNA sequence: TGCAGTGCTGGGCACCAGGCCGACTACGGGCAGTACCTC.